The table lists the clone carrying this TCR beta chain with a count of one. These data belong to a study of blood T cell repertoires in COVID-19. Study-level information: Both acute and convalescent COVID-19 samples were obtained from the United States, Italy and Spain. T cells, B-cell-depleted T cells, or PBMCs provided the cDNA or gDNA that served as material.

The authors' processing: Nucleated cell number was recorded as an estimate derived from reference gene primer amplification. Profiling relied on immunoSEQ multiplex PCR, and the TCRdb table lists in-frame clones only, not all of them. V and J calls and clone size are those listed in that table; D and trimming were worked out from the DNA. This table has approximately 120,000 clones, roughly 76% appearing once. The CDR3 contains 13 residues. V was pared by 5 bases and J by 6 bases, with 11 bases between. Germline V gene sequence: CDR1 SGHTA, CDR2 FQGNSA. The sample consisted of peripheral blood. The receptor was derived from a human donor in a cohort sampled during active COVID-19. The chain links TRBV7-2 to TRBJ2-1, with D tentatively TRBD1 (5 bases). This chain's CDR3 is CASSPGRVNEQFF. CDR3 sequence (DNA): TGTGCCAGCAGCCCCGGCAGGGTCAATGAGCAGTTCTTC.